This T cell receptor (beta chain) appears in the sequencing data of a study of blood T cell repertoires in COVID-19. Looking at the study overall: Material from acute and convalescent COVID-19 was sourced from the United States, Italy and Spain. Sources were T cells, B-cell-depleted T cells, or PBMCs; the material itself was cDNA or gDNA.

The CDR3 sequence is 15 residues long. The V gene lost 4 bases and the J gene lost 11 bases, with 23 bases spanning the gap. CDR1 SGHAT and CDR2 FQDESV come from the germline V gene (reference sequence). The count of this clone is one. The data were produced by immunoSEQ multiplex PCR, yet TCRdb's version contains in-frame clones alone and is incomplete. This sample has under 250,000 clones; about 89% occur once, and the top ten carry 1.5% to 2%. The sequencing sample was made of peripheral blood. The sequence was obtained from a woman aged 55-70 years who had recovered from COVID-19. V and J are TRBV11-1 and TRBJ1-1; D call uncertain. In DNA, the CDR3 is TGTGCCAGCAGCTCCCGATCGATTAGATTTCCCGCGGCTTTCTTT. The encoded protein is CASSSRSIRFPAAFF.